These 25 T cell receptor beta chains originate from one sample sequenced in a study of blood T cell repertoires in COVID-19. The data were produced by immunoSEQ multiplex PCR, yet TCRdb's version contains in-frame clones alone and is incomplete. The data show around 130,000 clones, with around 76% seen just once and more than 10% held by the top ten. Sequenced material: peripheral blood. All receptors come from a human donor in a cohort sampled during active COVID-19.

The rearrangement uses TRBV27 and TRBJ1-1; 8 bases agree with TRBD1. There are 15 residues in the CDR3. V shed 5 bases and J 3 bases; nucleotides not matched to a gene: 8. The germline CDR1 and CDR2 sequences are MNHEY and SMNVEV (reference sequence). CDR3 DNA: TGTGCCAGCAGTCCGGGACAGGACGGGGACACTGAAGCTTTCTTT. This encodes CASSPGQDGDTEAFF.

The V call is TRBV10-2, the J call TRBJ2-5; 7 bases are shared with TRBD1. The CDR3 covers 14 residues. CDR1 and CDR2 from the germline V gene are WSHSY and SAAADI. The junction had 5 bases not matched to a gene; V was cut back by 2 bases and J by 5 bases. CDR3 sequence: CASSEDRVEETQYF. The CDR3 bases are TGCGCCAGCAGTGAGGACAGGGTGGAGGAGACCCAGTACTTC.

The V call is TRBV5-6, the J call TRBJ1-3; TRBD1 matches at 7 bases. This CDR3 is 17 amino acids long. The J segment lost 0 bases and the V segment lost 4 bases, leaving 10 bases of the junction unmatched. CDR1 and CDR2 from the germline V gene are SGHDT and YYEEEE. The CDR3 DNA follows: TGTGCCAGCAGCCTTTGGACAGGCGACCACTCTGGAAACACCATATATTTT. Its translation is CASSLWTGDHSGNTIYF. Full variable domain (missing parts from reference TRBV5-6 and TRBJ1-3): DAGVTQSPTHLIKTRGQQVTLRCSPKSGHDTVSWYQQALGQGPQFIFQYYEEEERQRGNFPDRFSGHQFPNYSSELNVNALLLGDSALYLCASSLWTGDHSGNTIYFGEGSWLTVV.

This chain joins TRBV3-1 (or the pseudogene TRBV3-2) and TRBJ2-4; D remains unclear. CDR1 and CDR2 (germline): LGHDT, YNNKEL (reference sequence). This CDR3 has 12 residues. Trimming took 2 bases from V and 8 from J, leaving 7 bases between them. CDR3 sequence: CASSQLSDIQYF. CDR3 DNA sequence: TGTGCCAGCAGCCAACTAAGCGACATTCAGTACTTC.

The CDR3 DNA reads as TGTGCCAGTAGGGACAGGGGGACCGGGGAGCTGTTTTTT. The encoded protein is CASRDRGTGELFF. This chain uses TRBV19 with TRBJ2-2; 10 positions agree with TRBD1. CDR3 length: 13 residues. In germline, CDR1 is LNHDA, CDR2 SQIVND (reference sequence). V shed 6 bases, J shed 5 bases, and the junction held 0 bases outside the gene matches.

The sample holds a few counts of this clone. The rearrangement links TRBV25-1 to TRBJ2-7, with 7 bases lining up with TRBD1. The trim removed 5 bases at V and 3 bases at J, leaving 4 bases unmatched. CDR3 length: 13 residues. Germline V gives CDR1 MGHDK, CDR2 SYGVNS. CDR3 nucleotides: TGTGCCAGCAGTCCAGGGGGAGACTACGAGCAGTACTTC. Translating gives CASSPGGDYEQYF.

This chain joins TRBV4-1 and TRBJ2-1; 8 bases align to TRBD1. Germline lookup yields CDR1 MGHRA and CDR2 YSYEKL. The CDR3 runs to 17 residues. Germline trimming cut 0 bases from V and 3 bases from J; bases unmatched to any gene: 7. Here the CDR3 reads CASSQDPDRVFYNEQFF. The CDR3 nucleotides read TGCGCCAGCAGCCAAGATCCGGACAGGGTGTTCTACAATGAGCAGTTCTTC.

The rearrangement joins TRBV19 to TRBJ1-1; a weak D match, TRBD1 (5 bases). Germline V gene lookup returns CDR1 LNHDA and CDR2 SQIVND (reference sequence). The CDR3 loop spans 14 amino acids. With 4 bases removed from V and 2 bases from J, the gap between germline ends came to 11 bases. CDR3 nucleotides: TGTGCCAGTAGTACGCGACAGATAAACACTGAAGCTTTCTTT. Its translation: CASSTRQINTEAFF.

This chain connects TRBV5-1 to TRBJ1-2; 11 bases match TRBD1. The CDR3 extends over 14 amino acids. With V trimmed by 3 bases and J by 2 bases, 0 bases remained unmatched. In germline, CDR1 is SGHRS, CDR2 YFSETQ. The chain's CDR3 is CASSWDRGNYGYTF. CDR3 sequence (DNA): TGCGCCAGCAGCTGGGACAGGGGGAACTATGGCTACACCTTC.

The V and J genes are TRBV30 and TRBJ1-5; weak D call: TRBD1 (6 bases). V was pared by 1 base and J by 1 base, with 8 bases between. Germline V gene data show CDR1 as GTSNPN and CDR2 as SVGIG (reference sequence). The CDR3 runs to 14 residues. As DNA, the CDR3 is TGTGCCTGGAGTGCAGGGGAGAGCAATCAGCCCCAGCATTTT. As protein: CAWSAGESNQPQHF.

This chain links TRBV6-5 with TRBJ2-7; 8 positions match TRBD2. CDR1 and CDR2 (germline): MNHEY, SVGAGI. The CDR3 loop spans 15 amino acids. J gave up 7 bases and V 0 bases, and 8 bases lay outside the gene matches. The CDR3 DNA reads TGTGCCAGCAGTTACTCAAGCGGGGGCCCGGGGGAGCAGTACTTC. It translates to CASSYSSGGPGEQYF.

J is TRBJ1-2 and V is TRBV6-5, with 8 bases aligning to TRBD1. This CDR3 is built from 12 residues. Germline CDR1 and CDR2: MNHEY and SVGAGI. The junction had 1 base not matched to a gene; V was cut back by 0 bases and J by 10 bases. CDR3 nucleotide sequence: TGTGCCAGCAGTTACTCGACAGGGGCCTACACCTTC. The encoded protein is CASSYSTGAYTF.

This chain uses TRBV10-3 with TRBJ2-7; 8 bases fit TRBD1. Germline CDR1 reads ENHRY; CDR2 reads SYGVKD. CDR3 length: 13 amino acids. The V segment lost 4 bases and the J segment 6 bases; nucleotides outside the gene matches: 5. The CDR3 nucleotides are TGTGCCATCAGTGCGACAGGGGCGGGCGAGCAGTACTTC. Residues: CAISATGAGEQYF.

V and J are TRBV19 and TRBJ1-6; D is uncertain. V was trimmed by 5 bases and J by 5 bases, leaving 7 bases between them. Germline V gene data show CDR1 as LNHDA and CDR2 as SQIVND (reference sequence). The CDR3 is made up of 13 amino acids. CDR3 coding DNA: TGTGCCAGTAGTGACCGGGATAATTCACCCCTCCACTTT. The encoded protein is CASSDRDNSPLHF.

The CDR3 sequence is CASSPLGTGQNSPLHF. The CDR3 region has the DNA TGTGCCAGCTCACCCCTCGGGACAGGACAAAATTCACCCCTCCACTTT. This chain links TRBV18 with TRBJ1-6; TRBD1 aligns across 8 bases. The germline gives CDR1 KGHSH, CDR2 LQKENI. This CDR3 spans 16 amino acids. The J segment lost 7 bases and the V segment lost 3 bases, leaving 8 bases of the junction unmatched.

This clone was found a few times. The CDR3 DNA reads TGTGCCAGCAGCTTGGGGAGGGTTGGTATACAGCCCCAGCATTTT. Translating gives CASSLGRVGIQPQHF. This chain joins TRBV7-9 and TRBJ1-5, with D hard to call. V was cut by 3 bases and J by 7 bases, with 16 bases left in between. Germline CDR1 SEHNR, CDR2 FQNEAQ (reference sequence). The CDR3 is 15 residues long.

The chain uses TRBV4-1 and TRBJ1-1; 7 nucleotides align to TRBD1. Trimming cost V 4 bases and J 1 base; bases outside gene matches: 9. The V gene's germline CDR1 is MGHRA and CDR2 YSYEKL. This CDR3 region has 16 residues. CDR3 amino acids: CASSPSRGQRNTEAFF. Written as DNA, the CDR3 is TGCGCCAGCAGCCCATCAAGGGGACAGAGGAACACTGAAGCTTTCTTT.

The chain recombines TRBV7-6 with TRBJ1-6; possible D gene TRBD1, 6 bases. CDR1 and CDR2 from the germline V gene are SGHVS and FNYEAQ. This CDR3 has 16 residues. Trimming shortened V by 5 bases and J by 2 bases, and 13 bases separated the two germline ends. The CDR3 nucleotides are TGTGCCAGCAGCCCTCAGGGGACTACCTATAATTCACCCCTCCACTTT. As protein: CASSPQGTTYNSPLHF.

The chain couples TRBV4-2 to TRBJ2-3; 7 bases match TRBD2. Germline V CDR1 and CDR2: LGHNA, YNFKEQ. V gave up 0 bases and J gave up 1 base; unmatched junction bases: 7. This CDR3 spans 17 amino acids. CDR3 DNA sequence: TGTGCCAGCAGCCAAGAGAACCCCGCGGGGGGCACAGATACGCAGTATTTT. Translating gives CASSQENPAGGTDTQYF.

This chain's CDR3 is CAWRQGIINEQFF. The CDR3 nucleotides read TGTGCCTGGAGACAGGGGATAATCAATGAGCAGTTCTTC. The chain has TRBV30 and TRBJ2-1; 7 nucleotides line up with TRBD1. Looked up from germline, CDR1 is GTSNPN and CDR2 is SVGIG (reference sequence). V shed 3 bases and J 6 bases; nucleotides not matched to a gene: 5. This CDR3 contains 13 residues.

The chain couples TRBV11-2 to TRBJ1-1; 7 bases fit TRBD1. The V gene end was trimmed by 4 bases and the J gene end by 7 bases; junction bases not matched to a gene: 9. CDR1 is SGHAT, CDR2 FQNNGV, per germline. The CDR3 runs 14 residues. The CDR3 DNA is TGTGCCAGCAGCTCCAGGGGGGCGGTGGTTGAAGCTTTCTTT. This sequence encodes CASSSRGAVVEAFF.

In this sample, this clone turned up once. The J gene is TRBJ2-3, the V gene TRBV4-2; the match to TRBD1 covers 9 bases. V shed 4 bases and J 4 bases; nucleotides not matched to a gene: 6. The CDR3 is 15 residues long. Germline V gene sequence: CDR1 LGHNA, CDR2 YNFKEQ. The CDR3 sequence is CASSPRQGGADTQYF. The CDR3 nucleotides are TGTGCCAGCAGCCCGAGACAGGGGGGAGCAGATACGCAGTATTTT.

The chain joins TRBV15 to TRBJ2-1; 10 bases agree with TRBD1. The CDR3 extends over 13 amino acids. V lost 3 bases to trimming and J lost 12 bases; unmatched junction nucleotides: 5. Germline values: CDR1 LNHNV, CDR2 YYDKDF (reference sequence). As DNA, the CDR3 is TGTGCCACCAGCAGCGACAGGGGGCATTGGCAGTTCTTC. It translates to CATSSDRGHWQFF.

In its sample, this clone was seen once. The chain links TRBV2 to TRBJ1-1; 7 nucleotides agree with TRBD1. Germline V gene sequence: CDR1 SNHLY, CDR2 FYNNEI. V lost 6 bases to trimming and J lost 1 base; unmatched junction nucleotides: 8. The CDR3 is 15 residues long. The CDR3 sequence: CASRLTGNKNTEAFF. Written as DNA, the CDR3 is TGTGCCAGCAGGTTGACAGGGAATAAGAACACTGAAGCTTTCTTT.

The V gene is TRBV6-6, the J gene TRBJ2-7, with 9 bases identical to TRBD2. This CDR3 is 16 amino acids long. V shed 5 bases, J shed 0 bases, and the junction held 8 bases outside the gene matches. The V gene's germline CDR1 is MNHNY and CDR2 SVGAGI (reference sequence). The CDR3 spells CASSPLASGASYEQYF. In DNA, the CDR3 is TGTGCCAGCAGTCCCTTAGCTAGCGGGGCCTCCTACGAGCAGTACTTC.